This TCR beta chain was sequenced in a study of T cells after yellow fever vaccination. TCR cDNA, made by 5'RACE template switching, carried an added universal primer site and UMIs. TCRdb ran MiXCR on the 5' RACE reads and lists one entry per CDR3 protein. Among hundreds of thousands of distinct CDR3 sequences listed, approximately 12% were seen once. The CDR3 runs 13 residues. The V gene lost 0 bases and the J gene lost 7 bases, with 9 bases spanning the gap. The germline CDR1 and CDR2 sequences are LNHNV and YYDKDF (reference sequence). In regard to this clonotype: The antigen is unknown.

The study, taken as a whole, reports: Abundant clonotypes from the bulk population could get into FACS-sorted repertoires as contaminants.

This clonotype originated in a man under 40 who received the YFV17D yellow fever vaccine. This material consisted of PBMCs, taken on the day of the yellow fever booster vaccination. The rearrangement uses TRBV15 and TRBJ2-5, with D tentatively TRBD2 (6 bases). CDR3 sequence (DNA): TGTGCCACCAGCAGAGATCTGGGGGGGACCCAGTACTTC. Amino acid sequence: CATSRDLGGTQYF.